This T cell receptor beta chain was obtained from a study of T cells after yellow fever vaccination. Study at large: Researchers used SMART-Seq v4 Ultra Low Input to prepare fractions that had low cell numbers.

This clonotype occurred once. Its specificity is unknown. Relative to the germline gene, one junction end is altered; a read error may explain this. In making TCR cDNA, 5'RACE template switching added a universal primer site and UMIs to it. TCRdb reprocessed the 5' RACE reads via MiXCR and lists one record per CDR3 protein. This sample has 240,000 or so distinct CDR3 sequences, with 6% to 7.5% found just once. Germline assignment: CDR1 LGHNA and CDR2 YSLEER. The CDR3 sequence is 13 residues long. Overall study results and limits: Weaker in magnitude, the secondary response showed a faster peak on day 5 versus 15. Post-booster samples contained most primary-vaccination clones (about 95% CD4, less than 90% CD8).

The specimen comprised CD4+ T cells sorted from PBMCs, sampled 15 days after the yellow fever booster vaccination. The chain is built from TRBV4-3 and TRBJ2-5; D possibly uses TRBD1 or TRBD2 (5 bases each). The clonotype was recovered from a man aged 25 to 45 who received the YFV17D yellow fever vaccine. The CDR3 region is CASSEEGRETQYF. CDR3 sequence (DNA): TGCGCCAGCAGCGAAGAGGGACGAGAGACCCAGTACTTC.